This T cell receptor beta chain was recovered during a study of control samples from healthy donors and cancer patients. Data came from immunoSEQ multiplex PCR; TCRdb stores just in-frame clones and leaves some out. The top ten clones hold about 11% of a sample with 90,000 to 100,000 clones, around 80% of them seen once. With 6 bases clipped from V and 3 bases from J, the junction kept 3 bases outside the gene matches. This CDR3 is 13 amino acids long. Germline loops: CDR1 MDHEN, CDR2 SYDVKM. Sequencing was carried out using blood. This sequence joins TRBV28 and TRBJ1-2; 8 bases match TRBD1. The receptor was isolated from a woman aged 25 to 39 in good health. The CDR3 here is CASRAGGDYGYTF. In DNA, the CDR3 is TGTGCCAGCAGAGCAGGGGGCGACTATGGCTACACCTTC.